Shown below are 15 T cell receptor beta chains from a single sample sequenced in a study of cytomegalovirus exposure and HLA in healthy donors. PCR was performed using 60 Vbeta and 13 Jbeta primers. Generated by immunoSEQ multiplex PCR, the TCRdb table keeps only in-frame clones and is missing some. The sample has approximately 170,000 clones, roughly four fifths seen once. The specimen was PBMCs. The receptors shown here come from a woman aged 30 to 39 in good health and CMV-seropositive.

The V and J genes are TRBV28 and TRBJ1-2; TRBD1 matches at 9 bases. J gave up 3 bases and V 5 bases, and 10 bases lay outside the gene matches. The CDR3 is made up of 16 amino acids. Germline V gives CDR1 MDHEN, CDR2 SYDVKM. The CDR3 loop is CASSPGQGRVDYGYTF. The CDR3 coding sequence is TGTGCCAGCAGTCCCGGACAGGGGCGAGTGGACTATGGCTACACCTTC.

The gene calls are TRBV2 and TRBJ2-7; 14 bases map to TRBD2. The CDR3 is made up of 17 amino acids. The V segment lost 7 bases and the J segment 4 bases; nucleotides outside the gene matches: 12. CDR1 is SNHLY, CDR2 FYNNEI, per germline. CDR3: CASNPLTSGRAGYEQYF. DNA of the CDR3: TGTGCCAGCAATCCTCTGACTAGCGGGAGGGCCGGGTACGAGCAGTACTTC.

This chain joins TRBV18 and TRBJ2-7; 7 bases align to TRBD1. V shed 3 bases, J shed 4 bases, and the junction held 9 bases outside the gene matches. The CDR3 consists of 15 residues. CDR1 is KGHSH and CDR2 is LQKENI in the germline V gene. DNA for the CDR3: TGTGCCAGCTCACCCACAGGGGCCCCTCCATACGAGCAGTACTTC. The encoded protein is CASSPTGAPPYEQYF.

This rearrangement joins TRBV28 to TRBJ2-7, with TRBD1 matching over 12 bases. Trimming cost V 11 bases and J 2 bases; bases outside gene matches: 25. Germline V gene data show CDR1 as MDHEN and CDR2 as SYDVKM. The CDR3 is 20 residues long. This CDR3 is CAAFGGGGQGAKGGTYEQYF. CDR3 sequence (DNA): TGTGCCGCTTTTGGCGGGGGGGGACAGGGGGCGAAGGGAGGAACCTACGAGCAGTACTTC.

V and J are TRBV6-1 and TRBJ1-2; 10 nucleotides align to TRBD1. The CDR3 extends over 15 amino acids. The ends lost 10 bases at V and 6 bases at J; junction bases unmatched: 14. The germline CDR1 and CDR2 sequences are MNHNS and SASEGT. The CDR3 DNA follows: TGTGCCACCCTATCCCCGGACAGGGGGAGGGATGGCTACACCTTC. Translation: CATLSPDRGRDGYTF.

The chain has TRBV6-5 and TRBJ1-4; D perhaps matches TRBD1 (5 bases). This CDR3 contains 14 residues. Trimming shortened V by 7 bases and J by 5 bases, and 14 bases separated the two germline ends. CDR1 is MNHEY, CDR2 SVGAGI, per germline. The CDR3 here is CASTPGGGNEKLFF. Written as DNA, the CDR3 is TGTGCCAGCACTCCTGGGGGGGGGAATGAAAAACTGTTTTTT.

J is TRBJ2-7 and V is TRBV28; D gene unclear. Germline V gene sequence: CDR1 MDHEN, CDR2 SYDVKM. With 1 base removed from V and 5 bases from J, the gap between germline ends came to 18 bases. The CDR3 loop spans 16 amino acids. The CDR3 reads CASSLYRGSIPHEQYF. Here the CDR3 DNA reads TGTGCCAGCAGTTTATATCGAGGAAGCATCCCCCACGAGCAGTACTTC. The full variable domain, completed using reference TRBV28 and TRBJ2-7, is DVKVTQSSRYLVKRTGEKVFLECVQDMDHENMFWYRQDPGLGLRLIYFSYDVKMKEKGDIPEGYSVSREKKERFSLILESASTNQTSMYLCASSLYRGSIPHEQYFGPGTRLTVT.

This clone was observed once. The chain uses TRBV10-3 and TRBJ1-2, with no clear D. There are 13 residues in the CDR3. CDR1 is ENHRY, CDR2 SYGVKD, per germline. Trimming left V 4 bases short and J 8 bases short, with 14 bases between. The CDR3 DNA reads as TGTGCCATCAGTGCTCCCTTTTCCTTGGGCTACACCTTC. Encoded protein: CAISAPFSLGYTF.

This chain uses TRBV5-4 with TRBJ2-1; D not certain. Germline CDR1 SGHNT, CDR2 YYREEE (reference sequence). The CDR3 length is 14 residues. The V gene lost 4 bases and the J gene lost 5 bases, with 13 bases spanning the gap. The CDR3: CASSPPGVNNEQFF. The CDR3 nucleotides read TGTGCCAGCAGCCCGCCAGGCGTCAACAATGAGCAGTTCTTC.

This clone was detected once. The V call is TRBV4-2, the J call TRBJ2-7; possible D gene TRBD2, 5 bases. CDR1 and CDR2 from the germline V gene are LGHNA and YNFKEQ. This CDR3 spans 13 amino acids. The ends were cut back, 1 base at V and 4 bases at J, with 8 bases in the middle. The CDR3 nucleotides are TGTGCCAGCAGCCAAGGTTCGGGGTACGAGCAGTACTTC. It encodes CASSQGSGYEQYF.

The chain links TRBV19 to TRBJ1-2; tentatively, D is TRBD1 (5 bases). Trimming stripped 6 bases from V and 0 bases from J, with 14 bases between. Germline V gene sequence: CDR1 LNHDA, CDR2 SQIVND (reference sequence). The CDR3 runs 15 residues. CDR3: CASSQDRNPNYGYTF. The CDR3 coding sequence is TGTGCCAGTAGCCAAGACAGAAACCCTAACTATGGCTACACCTTC. Drawing the rest from reference TRBV19 and TRBJ1-2, the complete variable domain is DGGITQSPKYLFRKEGQNVTLSCEQNLNHDAMYWYRQDPGQGLRLIYYSQIVNDFQKGDIAEGYSVSREKKESFPLTVTSAQKNPTAFYLCASSQDRNPNYGYTFGSGTRLTVV.

In nucleotides, the CDR3 is TGTGCCAGCAGTGAAGCTATGTGGACTTCCTACGAGCAGTACTTC. Protein: CASSEAMWTSYEQYF. This sequence joins TRBV6-1 and TRBJ2-7; weak D call: TRBD2 (5 bases). The CDR3 is 15 amino acids. Trimming left V 0 bases short and J 1 base short, with 10 bases between. Germline V gene sequence: CDR1 MNHNS, CDR2 SASEGT.

The chain carries TRBV27 and TRBJ1-2; the match to TRBD1 covers 11 bases. This CDR3 is built from 15 residues. Germline loops: CDR1 MNHEY, CDR2 SMNVEV (reference sequence). V was clipped by 4 bases and J by 1 base; unmatched bases: 2. CDR3 sequence reads: CASSWTGGGNYGYTF. The CDR3 DNA reads as TGTGCCAGCAGTTGGACAGGGGGCGGTAACTATGGCTACACCTTC.

As regards this clone: The sample carries other DNA sequences with the same CDR3. The gene calls are TRBV20-1 and TRBJ2-1; a possible D gene is TRBD2 (5 bases). This CDR3 has 11 residues. The germline gives CDR1 DFQATT, CDR2 SNEGSKA (reference sequence). The germline V and J ends were trimmed by 2 bases and 8 bases, with 7 bases remaining between them. CDR3 coding DNA: TGCAGTGCTAGAAGGGAGTATGAGCAGTTCTTC. Amino acid sequence: CSARREYEQFF.

Regarding this clone: One junction end does not reproduce the germline sequence, and a read error may be involved. The gene calls are TRBV7-2 and TRBJ2-7, with TRBD2 identical over 12 bases. There are 16 residues in the CDR3. CDR1 SGHTA and CDR2 FQGNSA come from the germline V gene. The CDR3 is CASSRLAGEFSHEQYF. CDR3 in DNA: TGTGCCAGCAGCCGACTAGCGGGAGAGTTCTCCCACGAGCAGTACTTC.